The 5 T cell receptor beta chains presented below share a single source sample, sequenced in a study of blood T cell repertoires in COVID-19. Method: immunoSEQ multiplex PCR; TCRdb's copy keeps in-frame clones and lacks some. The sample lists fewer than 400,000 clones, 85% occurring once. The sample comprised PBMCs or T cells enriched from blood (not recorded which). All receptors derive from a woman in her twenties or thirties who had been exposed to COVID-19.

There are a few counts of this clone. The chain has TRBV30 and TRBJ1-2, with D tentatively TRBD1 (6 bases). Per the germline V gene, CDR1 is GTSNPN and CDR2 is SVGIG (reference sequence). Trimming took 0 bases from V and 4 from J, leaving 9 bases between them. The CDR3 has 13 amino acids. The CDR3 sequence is CAWSVPGVYGYTF. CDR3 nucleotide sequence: TGTGCCTGGAGTGTACCAGGGGTCTATGGCTACACCTTC.

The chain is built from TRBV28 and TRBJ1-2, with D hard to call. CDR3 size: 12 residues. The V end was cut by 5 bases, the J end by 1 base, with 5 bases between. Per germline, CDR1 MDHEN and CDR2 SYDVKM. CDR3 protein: CASSGSNYGYTF. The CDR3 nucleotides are TGTGCCAGCAGTGGCAGTAACTATGGCTACACCTTC.

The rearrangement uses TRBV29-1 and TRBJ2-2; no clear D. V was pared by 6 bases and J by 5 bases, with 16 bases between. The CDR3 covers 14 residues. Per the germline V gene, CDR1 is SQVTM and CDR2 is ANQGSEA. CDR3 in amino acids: CSVRPASVTGELFF. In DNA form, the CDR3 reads TGCAGCGTGCGGCCGGCCTCAGTGACCGGGGAGCTGTTTTTT.

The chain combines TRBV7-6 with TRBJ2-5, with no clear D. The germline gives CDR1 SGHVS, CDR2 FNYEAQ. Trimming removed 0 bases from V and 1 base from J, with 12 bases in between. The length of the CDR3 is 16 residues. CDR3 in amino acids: CASSLAPSGPQETQYF. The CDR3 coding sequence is TGTGCCAGCAGCTTAGCTCCTTCTGGCCCCCAAGAGACCCAGTACTTC.

The CDR3 loop reads CASSPEGPYEQYF. The CDR3 DNA sequence: TGTGCCAGCAGTCCCGAGGGCCCCTACGAGCAGTACTTC. The genes are TRBV3-1 (or the pseudogene TRBV3-2) and TRBJ2-7, with D tentatively TRBD2 (5 bases). The V gene's germline CDR1 is LGHDT and CDR2 YNNKEL (reference sequence). The CDR3 length is 13 residues. Between the trimmed V and J ends, which lost 6 bases and 2 bases, there was a span of 11 bases.